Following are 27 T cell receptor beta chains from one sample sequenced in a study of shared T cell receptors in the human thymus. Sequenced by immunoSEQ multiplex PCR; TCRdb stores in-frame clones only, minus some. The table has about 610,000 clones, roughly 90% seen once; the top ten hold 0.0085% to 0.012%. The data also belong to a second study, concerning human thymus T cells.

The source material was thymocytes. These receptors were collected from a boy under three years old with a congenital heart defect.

CDR3 amino acids: CAISAGILPYEQYF. CDR3 sequence (DNA): TGTGCCATCAGTGCAGGGATACTGCCCTACGAGCAGTACTTC. This chain uses TRBV10-3 with TRBJ2-7, with D perhaps matching TRBD1 (5 bases). Trimming cost V 4 bases and J 2 bases, with 12 bases left between them. Germline V gene lookup returns CDR1 ENHRY and CDR2 SYGVKD. The CDR3 consists of 14 residues.

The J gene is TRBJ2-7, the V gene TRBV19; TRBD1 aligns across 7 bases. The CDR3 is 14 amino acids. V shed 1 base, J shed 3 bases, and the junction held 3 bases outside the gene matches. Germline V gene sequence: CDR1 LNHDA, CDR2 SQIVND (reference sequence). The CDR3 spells CASSIVAGGYEQYF. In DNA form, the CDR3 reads TGTGCCAGTAGTATAGTAGCAGGGGGCTACGAGCAGTACTTC.

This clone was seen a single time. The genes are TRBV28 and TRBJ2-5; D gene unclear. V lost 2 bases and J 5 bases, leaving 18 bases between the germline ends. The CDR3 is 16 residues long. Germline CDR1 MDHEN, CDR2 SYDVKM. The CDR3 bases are TGTGCCAGCAGTTTAAGTGTAGAAATCAAGAGGGAGACCCAGTACTTC. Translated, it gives CASSLSVEIKRETQYF.

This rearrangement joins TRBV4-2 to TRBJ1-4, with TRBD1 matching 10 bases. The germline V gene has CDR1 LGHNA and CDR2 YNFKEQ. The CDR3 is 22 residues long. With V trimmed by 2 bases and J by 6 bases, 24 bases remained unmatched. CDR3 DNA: TGTGCCAGCAGCCAAACGTCCCGGGACAGGGGCATTGGACACTCCGATGATGAAAAACTGTTTTTT. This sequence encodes CASSQTSRDRGIGHSDDEKLFF.

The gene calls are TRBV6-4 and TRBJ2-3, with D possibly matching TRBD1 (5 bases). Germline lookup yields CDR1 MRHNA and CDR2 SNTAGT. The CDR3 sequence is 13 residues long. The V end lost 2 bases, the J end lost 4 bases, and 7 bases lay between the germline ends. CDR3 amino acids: CASSDTGPDTQYF. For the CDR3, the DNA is TGTGCCAGCAGTGACACAGGTCCAGATACGCAGTATTTT.

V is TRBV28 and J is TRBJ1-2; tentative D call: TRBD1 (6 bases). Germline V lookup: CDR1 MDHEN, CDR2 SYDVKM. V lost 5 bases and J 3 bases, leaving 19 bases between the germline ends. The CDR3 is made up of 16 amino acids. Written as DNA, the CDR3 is TGTGCCAGCAGTGCTACAGGGAGGGGCGAAGACTATGGCTACACCTTC. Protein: CASSATGRGEDYGYTF.

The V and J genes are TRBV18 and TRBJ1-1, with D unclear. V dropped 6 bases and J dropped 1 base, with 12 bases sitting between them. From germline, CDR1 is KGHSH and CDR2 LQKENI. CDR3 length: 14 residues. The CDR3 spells CASSRLAANTEAFF. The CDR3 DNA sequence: TGTGCCAGCTCCCGTTTAGCAGCGAACACTGAAGCTTTCTTT.

CDR3 in amino acids: CAWDGPSTDTQYF. CDR3 nucleotide sequence: TGTGCCTGGGATGGGCCAAGCACAGATACGCAGTATTTT. J is TRBJ2-3 and V is TRBV30; D is undetermined. The CDR3 has 13 amino acids. Germline assignment: CDR1 GTSNPN and CDR2 SVGIG (reference sequence). Deletions cut 5 bases from V and 0 bases from J, with 9 bases between.

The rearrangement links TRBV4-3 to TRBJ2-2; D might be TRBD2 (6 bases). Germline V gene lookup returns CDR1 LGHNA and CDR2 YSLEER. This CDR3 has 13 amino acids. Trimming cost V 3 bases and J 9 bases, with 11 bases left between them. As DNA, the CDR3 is TGCGCCAGCAGCCAGGACTACCTCTGGGAGCTGTTTTTT. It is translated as CASSQDYLWELFF.

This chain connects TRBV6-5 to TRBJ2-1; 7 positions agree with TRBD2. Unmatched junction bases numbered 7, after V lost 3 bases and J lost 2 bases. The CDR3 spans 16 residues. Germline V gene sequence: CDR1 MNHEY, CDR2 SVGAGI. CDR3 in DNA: TGTGCCAGCAGTTATGACGGGAGGTCTCCCTACAATGAGCAGTTCTTC. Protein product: CASSYDGRSPYNEQFF.

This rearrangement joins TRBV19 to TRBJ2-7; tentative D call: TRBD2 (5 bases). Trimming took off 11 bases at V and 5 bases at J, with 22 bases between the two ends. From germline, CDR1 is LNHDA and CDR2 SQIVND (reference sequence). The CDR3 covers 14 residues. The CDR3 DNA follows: TGTGCCGGCCATACACATGCTGGGAGAGACGAGCAGTACTTC. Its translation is CAGHTHAGRDEQYF.

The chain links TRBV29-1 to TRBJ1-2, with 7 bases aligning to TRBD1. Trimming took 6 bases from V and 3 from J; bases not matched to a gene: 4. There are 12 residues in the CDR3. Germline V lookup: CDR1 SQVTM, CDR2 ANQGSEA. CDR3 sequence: CSVPDRDYGYTF. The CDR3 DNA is TGCAGCGTCCCTGACAGGGACTATGGCTACACCTTC.

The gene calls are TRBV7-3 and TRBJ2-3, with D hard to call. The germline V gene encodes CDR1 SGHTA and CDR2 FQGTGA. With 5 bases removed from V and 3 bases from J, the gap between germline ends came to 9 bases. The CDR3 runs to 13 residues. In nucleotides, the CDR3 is TGTGCCAGCAGCCCTACCGCGACAGATACGCAGTATTTT. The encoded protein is CASSPTATDTQYF. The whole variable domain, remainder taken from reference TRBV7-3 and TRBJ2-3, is GAGVSQTPSNKVTEKGKYVELRCDPISGHTALYWYRQSLGQGPEFLIYFQGTGAADDSGLPNDRFFAVRPEGSVSTLKIQRTERGDSAVYLCASSPTATDTQYFGPGTRLTVL.

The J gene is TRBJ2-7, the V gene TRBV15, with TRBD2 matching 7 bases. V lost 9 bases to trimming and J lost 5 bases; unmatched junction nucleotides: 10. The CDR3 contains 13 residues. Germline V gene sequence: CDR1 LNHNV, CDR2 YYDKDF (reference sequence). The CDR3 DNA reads TGTGCCACTAGACTAGCCGGGGAGGACGAGCAGTACTTC. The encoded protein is CATRLAGEDEQYF.

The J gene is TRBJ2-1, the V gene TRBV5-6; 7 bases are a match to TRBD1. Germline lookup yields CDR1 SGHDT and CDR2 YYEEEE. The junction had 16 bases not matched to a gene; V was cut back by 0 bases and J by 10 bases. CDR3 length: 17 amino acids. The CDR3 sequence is CASSLGTTGTEYCEQFF. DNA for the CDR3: TGTGCCAGCAGCTTGGGCACTACCGGGACAGAATATTGCGAGCAGTTCTTC.

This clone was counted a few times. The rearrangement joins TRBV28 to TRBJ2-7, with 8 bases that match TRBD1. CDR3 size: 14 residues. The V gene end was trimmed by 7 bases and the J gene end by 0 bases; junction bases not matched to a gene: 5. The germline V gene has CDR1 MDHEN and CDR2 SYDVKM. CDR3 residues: CASTPGQVSYEQYF. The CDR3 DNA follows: TGTGCCAGCACCCCGGGACAGGTCTCCTACGAGCAGTACTTC.

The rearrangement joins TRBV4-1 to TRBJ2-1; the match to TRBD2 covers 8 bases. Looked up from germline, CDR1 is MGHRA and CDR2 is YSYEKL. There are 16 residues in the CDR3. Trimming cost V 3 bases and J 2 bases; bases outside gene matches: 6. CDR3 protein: CASSQGLDRTYNEQFF. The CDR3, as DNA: TGCGCCAGCAGCCAGGGACTAGATCGAACCTACAATGAGCAGTTCTTC.

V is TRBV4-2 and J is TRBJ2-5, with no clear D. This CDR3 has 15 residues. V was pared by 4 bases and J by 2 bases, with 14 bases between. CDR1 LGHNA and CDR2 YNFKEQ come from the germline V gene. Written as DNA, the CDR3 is TGTGCCAGCAGCCCCGTTAAGCAGGCACAAGAGACCCAGTACTTC. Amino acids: CASSPVKQAQETQYF.

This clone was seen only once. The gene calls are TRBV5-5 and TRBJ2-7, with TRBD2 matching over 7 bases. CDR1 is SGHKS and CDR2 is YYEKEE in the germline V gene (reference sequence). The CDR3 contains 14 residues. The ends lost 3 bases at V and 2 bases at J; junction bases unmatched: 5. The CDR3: CASSSRGGAYEQYF. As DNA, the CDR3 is TGTGCCAGCAGCTCCCGGGGAGGGGCCTACGAGCAGTACTTC. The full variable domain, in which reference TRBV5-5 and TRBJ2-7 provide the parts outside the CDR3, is DAGVTQSPTHLIKTRGQQVTLRCSPISGHKSVSWYQQVLGQGPQFIFQYYEKEERGRGNFPDRFSARQFPNYSSELNVNALLLGDSALYLCASSSRGGAYEQYFGPGTRLTVT.

The CDR3 DNA follows: TGTGCCTCTGTCGAGACTAGCGTCTACAATGAGCAGTTCTTC. Amino acids: CASVETSVYNEQFF. The chain has TRBV30 and TRBJ2-1; 8 bases line up with TRBD2. V shed 7 bases, J shed 3 bases, and the junction held 8 bases outside the gene matches. Germline-derived CDR1 and CDR2 are GTSNPN and SVGIG (reference sequence). The CDR3 is 14 residues long.

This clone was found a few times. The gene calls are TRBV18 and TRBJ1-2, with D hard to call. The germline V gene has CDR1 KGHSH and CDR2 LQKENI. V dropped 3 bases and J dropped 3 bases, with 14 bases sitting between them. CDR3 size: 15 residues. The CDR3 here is CASSPRLAGDYGYTF. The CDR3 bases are TGTGCCAGCTCACCCCGGTTGGCTGGAGACTATGGCTACACCTTC.

CDR3 region: CASSFVCPQREGTGELFF. The CDR3 coding sequence is TGTGCCAGCAGCTTTGTCTGCCCTCAGCGGGAAGGTACCGGGGAGCTGTTTTTT. V and J are TRBV5-4 and TRBJ2-2, with 7 bases lining up with TRBD2. Trimming at V came to 2 bases and at J to 5 bases, leaving 15 bases not matched to a gene. The CDR3 is made up of 18 amino acids. Looked up from germline, CDR1 is SGHNT and CDR2 is YYREEE (reference sequence).

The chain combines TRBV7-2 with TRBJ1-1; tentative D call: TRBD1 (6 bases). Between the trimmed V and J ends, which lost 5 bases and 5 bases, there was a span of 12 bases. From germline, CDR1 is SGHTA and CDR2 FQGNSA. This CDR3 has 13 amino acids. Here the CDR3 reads CASSPPGTTEAFF. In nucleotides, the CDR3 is TGTGCCAGCAGCCCCCCCGGGACAACTGAAGCTTTCTTT. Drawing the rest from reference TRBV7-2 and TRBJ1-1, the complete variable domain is GAGVSQSPSNKVTEKGKDVELRCDPISGHTALYWYRQSLGQGLEFLIYFQGNSAPDKSGLPSDRFSAERTGGSVSTLTIQRTQQEDSAVYLCASSPPGTTEAFFGQGTRLTVV.

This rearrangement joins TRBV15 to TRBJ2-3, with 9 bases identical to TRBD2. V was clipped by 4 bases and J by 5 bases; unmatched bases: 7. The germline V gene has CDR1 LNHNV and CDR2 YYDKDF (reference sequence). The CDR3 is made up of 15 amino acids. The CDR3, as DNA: TGTGCCACCAGCACGGAGCGGGAGGACCAAGATACGCAGTATTTT. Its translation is CATSTEREDQDTQYF. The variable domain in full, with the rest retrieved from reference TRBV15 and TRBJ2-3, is DAMVIQNPRYQVTQFGKPVTLSCSQTLNHNVMYWYQQKSSQAPKLLFHYYDKDFNNEADTPDNFQSRRPNTSFCFLDIRSPGLGDTAMYLCATSTEREDQDTQYFGPGTRLTVL.

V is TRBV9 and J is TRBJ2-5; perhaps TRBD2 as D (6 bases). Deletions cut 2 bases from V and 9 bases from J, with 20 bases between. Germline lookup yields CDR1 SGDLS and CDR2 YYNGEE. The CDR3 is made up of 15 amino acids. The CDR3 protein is CASSVSGVRQEAQYF. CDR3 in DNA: TGTGCCAGCAGCGTGTCGGGAGTCCGCCAGGAGGCCCAGTACTTC. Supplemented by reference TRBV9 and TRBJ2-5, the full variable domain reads DSGVTQTPKHLITATGQRVTLRCSPRSGDLSVYWYQQSLDQGLQFLIQYYNGEERAKGNILERFSAQQFPDLHSELNLSSLELGDSALYFCASSVSGVRQEAQYFGPGTRLLVL.

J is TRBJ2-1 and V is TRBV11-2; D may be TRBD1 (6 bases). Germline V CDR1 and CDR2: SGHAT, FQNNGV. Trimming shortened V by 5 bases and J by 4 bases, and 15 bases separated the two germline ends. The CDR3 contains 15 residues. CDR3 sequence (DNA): TGTGCCAGCAGCCCAGGGGCTTTGGGGTACAATGAGCAGTTCTTC. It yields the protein CASSPGALGYNEQFF.

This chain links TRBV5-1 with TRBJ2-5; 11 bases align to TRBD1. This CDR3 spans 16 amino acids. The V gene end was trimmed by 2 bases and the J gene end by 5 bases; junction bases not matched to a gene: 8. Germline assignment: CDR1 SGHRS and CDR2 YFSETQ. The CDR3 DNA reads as TGCGCCAGCAGCTTCCGGGACAGGGGGAATTGGGAGACCCAGTACTTC. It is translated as CASSFRDRGNWETQYF. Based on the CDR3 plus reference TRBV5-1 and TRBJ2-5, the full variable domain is KAGVTQTPRYLIKTRGQQVTLSCSPISGHRSVSWYQQTPGQGLQFLFEYFSETQRNKGNFPGRFSGRQFSNSRSEMNVSTLELGDSALYLCASSFRDRGNWETQYFGPGTRLLVL.